Below, 32 T cell receptor beta chains from the same sample are listed, as sequenced in a study of control samples from healthy donors and cancer patients. Profiling relied on immunoSEQ multiplex PCR, and the TCRdb table lists in-frame clones only, not all of them. The table has some 150,000 clones, approximately 94% seen once. Sequencing used PBMCs. The receptor source for this set is a man in his sixties with colorectal cancer.

The chain links TRBV18 to TRBJ2-1; the D gene is possibly TRBD2 (6 bases). CDR1 is KGHSH and CDR2 is LQKENI in the germline V gene. This CDR3 has 16 residues. V lost 3 bases, J lost 2 bases, and 14 bases lay in between. As DNA, the CDR3 is TGTGCCAGCTCACCTTCCGGGACTCTACCCTACAATGAGCAGTTCTTC. This encodes CASSPSGTLPYNEQFF.

The CDR3 is CAWSTSYEQYF. The CDR3 DNA follows: TGTGCCTGGAGCACAAGCTACGAGCAGTACTTC. The rearrangement links TRBV30 to TRBJ2-7; D uncertain. The V end lost 3 bases, the J end lost 3 bases, and 6 bases lay between the germline ends. In germline, CDR1 is GTSNPN, CDR2 SVGIG (reference sequence). The CDR3 totals 11 residues.

J is TRBJ2-5 and V is TRBV28, with no clear D. Deletions cut 2 bases from V and 4 bases from J, with 2 bases between. CDR3 size: 11 residues. Per germline, CDR1 MDHEN and CDR2 SYDVKM. The CDR3 DNA reads as TGTGCCAGCAGTTTAACAGAGACCCAGTACTTC. Protein: CASSLTETQYF.

As DNA, the CDR3 is TGCGCCAGCGGTGGGGGAACGGGGCAAGAGACCCAGTACTTC. Its protein is CASGGGTGQETQYF. This rearrangement joins TRBV5-1 to TRBJ2-5; D is tentatively TRBD1 or TRBD2 (5 bases each). The V end was cut by 7 bases, the J end by 2 bases, with 15 bases between. Per germline, CDR1 SGHRS and CDR2 YFSETQ. The CDR3 consists of 14 residues.

V is TRBV24-1 and J is TRBJ2-2; no definite D call. The CDR3 is 14 amino acids. The germline V and J ends were trimmed by 6 bases and 0 bases, with 7 bases remaining between them. Germline V gene data show CDR1 as KGHDR and CDR2 as SFDVKD. The CDR3 DNA follows: TGTGCCACCAGTCGCGGAACGAACACCGGGGAGCTGTTTTTT. Its translation: CATSRGTNTGELFF.

The chain uses TRBV4-1 and TRBJ2-2, with no clear D. CDR3 size: 17 residues. The germline gives CDR1 MGHRA, CDR2 YSYEKL. The V end was cut by 0 bases, the J end by 1 base, with 12 bases between. CDR3 coding DNA: TGCGCCAGCAGCCAAGATCAAGGCAGGCTGAACACCGGGGAGCTGTTTTTT. This sequence encodes CASSQDQGRLNTGELFF.

The chain combines TRBV5-5 with TRBJ2-6, with D perhaps TRBD2 (6 bases). Trimming took off 0 bases at V and 4 bases at J, with 14 bases between the two ends. Germline CDR1 is SGHKS and CDR2 is YYEKEE (reference sequence). The CDR3 sequence is 17 residues long. The CDR3 is CASSLEGGGVGANVLTF. The CDR3 region has the DNA TGTGCCAGCAGCTTGGAAGGCGGAGGGGTCGGGGCCAACGTCCTGACTTTC.

The rearrangement uses TRBV30 and TRBJ2-7; 11 bases are a match to TRBD1. CDR1 is GTSNPN, CDR2 SVGIG, per germline (reference sequence). The trim removed 0 bases at V and 6 bases at J, leaving 4 bases unmatched. The CDR3 totals 14 residues. CDR3: CAWSVGQGASEQYF. The CDR3 DNA is TGTGCCTGGAGTGTCGGACAGGGGGCCTCCGAGCAGTACTTC.

V is TRBV6-1 and J is TRBJ1-2; D call uncertain. V was trimmed by 3 bases and J by 4 bases, leaving 9 bases between them. The V gene's germline CDR1 is MNHNS and CDR2 SASEGT. The CDR3 extends over 13 amino acids. In DNA, the CDR3 is TGTGCCAGCAGTGACGCGGGGAGCTATGGCTACACCTTC. The encoded protein is CASSDAGSYGYTF.

The J gene is TRBJ1-1, the V gene TRBV5-8; no clear D gene. The CDR3 covers 13 residues. The germline CDR1 and CDR2 sequences are SGHTS and YDEGEE. Trimming removed 3 bases at V and 1 base at J, with 7 bases between. CDR3 region: CASSYLENTEAFF. The CDR3 DNA is TGTGCCAGCAGCTATCTGGAGAACACTGAAGCTTTCTTT.

This chain uses TRBV18 with TRBJ2-7; 7 positions agree with TRBD1. The germline gives CDR1 KGHSH, CDR2 LQKENI. V was clipped by 6 bases and J by 0 bases; unmatched bases: 5. This CDR3 is built from 14 residues. The CDR3 region is CASSPGTASYEQYF. DNA for the CDR3: TGTGCCAGCTCCCCCGGGACAGCCTCCTACGAGCAGTACTTC.

The chain couples TRBV2 to TRBJ1-1; the D is unclear. The CDR3 sequence is 14 residues long. The germline V and J ends were trimmed by 6 bases and 1 base, with 12 bases remaining between them. Germline V CDR1 and CDR2: SNHLY, FYNNEI. In DNA, the CDR3 is TGTGCCAGCAGGAAAGTTCTGCCGAACACTGAAGCTTTCTTT. It codes for CASRKVLPNTEAFF.

The chain joins TRBV19 to TRBJ1-1, with D possibly TRBD1 on 5 matching bases. V was cut by 7 bases and J by 4 bases, with 16 bases left in between. The CDR3 is 14 amino acids. The germline V gene has CDR1 LNHDA and CDR2 SQIVND (reference sequence). DNA of the CDR3: TGTGCCAGTAATTACGGGACCTTAGGCACTGAAGCTTTCTTT. Translation: CASNYGTLGTEAFF.

V gene TRBV21-1 combines with J gene TRBJ1-1. TRBV21-1 is described as a pseudogene. This CDR3 has 15 residues. The CDR3 nucleotides read TGTGCCAGCAGCAAAGGGGGGGACCTGAACACTGAAACTTTCTTT. This translates into CASSKGGDLNTETFF.

This rearrangement joins TRBV10-1 to TRBJ1-4; D unresolved. From germline, CDR1 is WNHNN and CDR2 SYGVQD (reference sequence). The CDR3 has 11 residues. The V and J ends lost 6 bases and 8 bases respectively, with 7 bases between them. The DNA of the CDR3 is TGCGCCAGCAGAGGAGGGGAAAAACTGTTTTTT. Its translation is CASRGGEKLFF.

The rearrangement links TRBV28 to TRBJ2-7; D gene unclear. The germline V gene encodes CDR1 MDHEN and CDR2 SYDVKM. The CDR3 contains 15 residues. Trimming removed 5 bases at V and 4 bases at J, with 18 bases between. The CDR3 loop is CASSDPPHEVYEQYF. As DNA, the CDR3 is TGTGCCAGCAGTGATCCGCCGCACGAGGTTTACGAGCAGTACTTC.

The chain links TRBV6-5 to TRBJ1-1; 7 bases fit TRBD1. Germline-derived CDR1 and CDR2 are MNHEY and SVGAGI. This CDR3 is 14 amino acids long. The V and J ends lost 6 bases and 1 base, in that order; junction bases with no gene match: 5. The CDR3 sequence is CASSSDRENTEAFF. DNA of the CDR3: TGTGCCAGCAGCTCAGACAGGGAGAACACTGAAGCTTTCTTT.

CDR3 sequence reads: CASSSQGYEQFF. CDR3 bases: TGTGCCAGCAGCTCCCAGGGGTATGAGCAGTTCTTC. The chain combines TRBV7-6 with TRBJ2-1, with TRBD1 as a possible D gene (6 bases). V was trimmed by 4 bases and J by 8 bases, leaving 9 bases between them. The germline gives CDR1 SGHVS, CDR2 FNYEAQ. The CDR3 consists of 12 residues.

This clone was observed once. The chain has TRBV28 and TRBJ1-6; maybe TRBD1 (5 bases). The germline V gene has CDR1 MDHEN and CDR2 SYDVKM. Trimming left V 2 bases short and J 5 bases short, with 13 bases between. The CDR3 spans 16 residues. CDR3 protein: CASSLRGGVNNSPLHF. The CDR3 coding sequence is TGTGCCAGCAGTTTAAGAGGAGGGGTAAATAATTCACCCCTCCACTTT.

The chain links TRBV6-6 to TRBJ2-7; D is perhaps TRBD1 (7 bases). The CDR3 consists of 14 residues. The V and J ends lost 5 bases and 2 bases respectively, with 13 bases between them. The germline gives CDR1 MNHNY, CDR2 SVGAGI (reference sequence). The CDR3 reads CASSPRGAAYEQYF. CDR3 sequence (DNA): TGTGCCAGCAGTCCCAGGGGGGCGGCCTACGAGCAGTACTTC.

The V gene is TRBV5-6, the J gene TRBJ2-7, with 7 bases matching TRBD1. The CDR3 is 15 residues long. With V trimmed by 1 base and J by 3 bases, 7 bases remained unmatched. The germline gives CDR1 SGHDT, CDR2 YYEEEE. CDR3 residues: CASSLQGQELYEQYF. In nucleotides, the CDR3 is TGTGCCAGCAGCTTGCAAGGACAGGAACTCTACGAGCAGTACTTC.

The gene calls are TRBV7-6 and TRBJ1-4; D unresolved. V dropped 2 bases and J dropped 0 bases, with 4 bases sitting between them. This CDR3 comprises 14 residues. CDR1 is SGHVS and CDR2 is FNYEAQ in the germline V gene. CDR3 DNA: TGTGCCAGCAGCTTACAGACAACTAATGAAAAACTGTTTTTT. This translates into CASSLQTTNEKLFF.

This chain joins TRBV12-1 and TRBJ2-5; the table calls TRBD1, which could not be checked here. TRBV12-1 is shown as a pseudogene. The CDR3 covers 14 residues. The CDR3, as DNA: TGTGCCAGCAGCCCCCGACAGGGAGACGAGACCCAGTACTTC. As protein: CASSPRQGDETQYF.

The chain joins TRBV4-3 to TRBJ1-5, with 8 bases fitting TRBD1. V shed 3 bases and J 7 bases; nucleotides not matched to a gene: 5. CDR1 is LGHNA and CDR2 is YSLEER in the germline V gene. The CDR3 spans 14 residues. CDR3 nucleotides: TGCGCCAGCAGCCAGACAGGGGTGCACCAGCCCCAGCATTTT. Amino acids: CASSQTGVHQPQHF.

This rearrangement joins TRBV5-8 to TRBJ2-1; possible D gene TRBD1, 5 bases. CDR1 is SGHTS, CDR2 YDEGEE, per germline. V was clipped by 2 bases and J by 8 bases, with 17 bases between them. This CDR3 region has 15 residues. The CDR3 sequence: CASSFYAGWIDEQFF. CDR3 sequence (DNA): TGTGCCAGCAGCTTTTATGCAGGGTGGATCGATGAGCAGTTCTTC.

This chain uses TRBV7-9 with TRBJ2-7, with TRBD1 matching 7 bases. This CDR3 contains 12 residues. In germline, CDR1 is SEHNR, CDR2 FQNEAQ (reference sequence). The V and J ends lost 1 base and 12 bases, in that order; junction bases with no gene match: 6. Written as DNA, the CDR3 is TGTGCCAGCAGCTTAGGACAGGGCGTACGGTACTTC. This gives the protein CASSLGQGVRYF.

The J gene is TRBJ2-7, the V gene TRBV6-2 or TRBV6-3, with D perhaps matching TRBD1 (5 bases). Germline CDR1 is MNHEY and CDR2 is SVGEGT. This CDR3 has 13 residues. V gave up 4 bases and J gave up 6 bases, with 13 bases separating them. This CDR3 reads CASSLSGLSEQYF. For the CDR3, the DNA is TGTGCCAGCAGTTTATCAGGGCTCAGCGAGCAGTACTTC.

This chain joins TRBV7-9 and TRBJ2-3, with D possibly matching TRBD2 (5 bases). This CDR3 region has 14 residues. Trimming cost V 7 bases and J 6 bases, with 17 bases left between them. The germline V gene has CDR1 SEHNR and CDR2 FQNEAQ (reference sequence). The CDR3 DNA is TGTGCCAGCAACCAACTAGGAGTTGAGGATACGCAGTATTTT. Its translation: CASNQLGVEDTQYF.

J is TRBJ1-1 and V is TRBV6-5; D perhaps matches TRBD1 (6 bases). This CDR3 is 15 amino acids long. Germline V CDR1 and CDR2: MNHEY, SVGAGI. Trimming shortened V by 7 bases and J by 1 base, and 16 bases separated the two germline ends. This chain's CDR3 is CASNPDSTGNTEAFF. For the CDR3, the DNA is TGTGCCAGCAATCCGGACAGCACTGGGAACACTGAAGCTTTCTTT.

The rearrangement uses TRBV19 and TRBJ1-5; D remains unclear. Trimming took 1 base from V and 3 from J, leaving 4 bases between them. Germline V gene sequence: CDR1 LNHDA, CDR2 SQIVND (reference sequence). The CDR3 is 13 residues long. The CDR3 loop reads CASSIGVNQPQHF. The CDR3 DNA is TGTGCCAGTAGTATAGGTGTCAATCAGCCCCAGCATTTT.

The rearrangement uses TRBV15 and TRBJ2-5; D ambiguous. The V end lost 4 bases, the J end lost 5 bases, and 11 bases lay between the germline ends. CDR1 is LNHNV, CDR2 YYDKDF, per germline (reference sequence). This CDR3 comprises 13 residues. This CDR3 is CATSTGLRETQYF. CDR3 sequence (DNA): TGTGCCACCAGCACTGGGTTGCGGGAGACCCAGTACTTC.

This chain links TRBV6-1 with TRBJ2-3; the match to TRBD2 covers 7 bases. CDR1 is MNHNS and CDR2 is SASEGT in the germline V gene. V was pared by 4 bases and J by 12 bases, with 19 bases of the junction left unmatched. The CDR3 length is 16 residues. The CDR3 spells CASSASAVLASGGQYF. CDR3 DNA sequence: TGTGCCAGCAGTGCCAGCGCAGTACTAGCGAGTGGAGGACAGTATTTT.